The 26 T cell receptor beta chains below all came from one sample that was sequenced in a study of blood T cell repertoires in COVID-19. This table comes from immunoSEQ multiplex PCR, and its TCRdb copy is limited to in-frame clones, with some not included. This table has around 200,000 clones, around four fifths appearing once. Sequencing used peripheral blood. These TCRs come from a woman in her 70s with COVID-19, enrolled during active disease.

The genes are TRBV7-2 and TRBJ2-7, with D possibly TRBD1 on 5 matching bases. The germline V and J ends were trimmed by 4 bases and 2 bases, with 15 bases remaining between them. The germline gives CDR1 SGHTA, CDR2 FQGNSA. This CDR3 comprises 15 residues. The DNA of the CDR3 is TGTGCCAGCAGCTCCGAACAGGTCTTTACCTACGAGCAGTACTTC. This codes for CASSSEQVFTYEQYF.

The gene calls are TRBV19 and TRBJ2-7, with 11 bases that match TRBD1. The CDR3 sequence is 14 residues long. V lost 7 bases and J lost 4; bases outside the gene matches: 6. Germline V CDR1 and CDR2: LNHDA, SQIVND (reference sequence). The chain's CDR3 is CASKVRDRGYEQYV. The CDR3 region has the DNA TGTGCCAGTAAGGTTAGGGACAGGGGGTACGAGCAGTACGTC.

V and J are TRBV7-2 and TRBJ1-2; 9 bases line up with TRBD1. Germline V CDR1 and CDR2: SGHTA, FQGNSA. This CDR3 contains 17 residues. V lost 4 bases, J lost 2 bases, and 11 bases stayed unmatched. CDR3 sequence (DNA): TGTGCCAGCAGCTCCCGGGACAGGGAATTGGGGAACTATGGCTACACCTTC. As protein: CASSSRDRELGNYGYTF. The variable domain in full, completed from reference TRBV7-2 and TRBJ1-2, reads GAGVSQSPSNKVTEKGKDVELRCDPISGHTALYWYRQSLGQGLEFLIYFQGNSAPDKSGLPSDRFSAERTGGSVSTLTIQRTQQEDSAVYLCASSSRDRELGNYGYTFGSGTRLTVV.

The chain uses TRBV27 and TRBJ1-5; D possibly corresponds to TRBD1 (6 bases). V lost 5 bases and J lost 6, with 17 bases in between. The CDR3 is 15 residues long. Germline CDR1 and CDR2: MNHEY and SMNVEV (reference sequence). The DNA for the CDR3 is TGTGCCAGCAGTGTGTCGACAGGTCATTCTCAGCCCCAGCATTTT. Protein: CASSVSTGHSQPQHF.

The V call is TRBV6-5, the J call TRBJ1-2; D is ambiguous. The CDR3 extends over 13 amino acids. Looked up from germline, CDR1 is MNHEY and CDR2 is SVGAGI. V was trimmed by 5 bases and J by 8 bases, leaving 15 bases between them. The DNA for the CDR3 is TGTGCCAGCAGTCCCGGAGGATTCCGAGGCTACACCTTC. Amino acid sequence: CASSPGGFRGYTF.

This chain joins TRBV5-5 and TRBJ2-7, with TRBD1 matching over 8 bases. This CDR3 comprises 15 residues. Trimming cost V 3 bases and J 1 base; bases outside gene matches: 6. Germline values: CDR1 SGHKS, CDR2 YYEKEE (reference sequence). The CDR3, as DNA: TGTGCCAGCAGCTCTCTAGGACAGGGTTCCTACGAGCAGTACGTC. It codes for CASSSLGQGSYEQYV.

The gene calls are TRBV25-1 and TRBJ2-5; D perhaps matches TRBD1 (7 bases). Deletions cut 1 base from V and 5 bases from J, with 11 bases between. The CDR3 consists of 14 residues. Germline CDR1 MGHDK, CDR2 SYGVNS. CDR3 nucleotide sequence: TGTGCCAGCAGTGAATTGGAGGGGGCCGAGACCCAGTACTTC. It yields the protein CASSELEGAETQYF.

The rearrangement uses TRBV11-3 and TRBJ2-1; TRBD1 aligns across 9 bases. Losses at the gene ends were 5 bases for V and 5 bases for J; bases not matched to a gene: 16. Germline V gene sequence: CDR1 SGHNT, CDR2 YENEEA. The CDR3 covers 18 residues. Written as DNA, the CDR3 is TGTGCCAGCAGCCCCGGGACAGGGTATGCATGGGGGCACAATGAGCAGTTCTTC. It translates to CASSPGTGYAWGHNEQFF. Based on the CDR3 plus reference TRBV11-3 and TRBJ2-1, the full variable domain is EAGVVQSPRYKIIEKKQPVAFWCNPISGHNTLYWYLQNLGQGPELLIRYENEEAVDDSQLPKDRFSAERLKGVDSTLKIQPAELGDSAVYLCASSPGTGYAWGHNEQFFGPGTRLTVL.

The gene calls are TRBV4-2 and TRBJ2-3; 10 bases match TRBD2. Germline V CDR1 and CDR2: LGHNA, YNFKEQ. This CDR3 is 17 amino acids long. After removal of 4 bases from V and 8 bases from J, the junction contained 15 bases not matched to a gene. In DNA form, the CDR3 reads TGTGCCAGCAGCCCCCGGCTAGCGGGAGAGCTCTCCGGTACGCAGTATTTT. As protein: CASSPRLAGELSGTQYF.

As for this clone: Distinct nucleotide sequences in the sample also encode this CDR3. The rearrangement joins TRBV18 to TRBJ2-1; 13 bases map to TRBD2. J gave up 2 bases and V 3 bases, and 1 base lay outside the gene matches. The length of the CDR3 is 16 residues. Germline values: CDR1 KGHSH, CDR2 LQKENI. CDR3 in amino acids: CASSPGLAGAYNEQFF. The CDR3 DNA follows: TGTGCCAGCTCACCCGGACTAGCGGGAGCCTACAATGAGCAGTTCTTC.

The chain carries TRBV5-1 and TRBJ1-1; 7 bases map to TRBD1. CDR3 length: 14 residues. Germline V CDR1 and CDR2: SGHRS, YFSETQ. V dropped 1 base and J dropped 1; count of bases not matched to a gene: 1. CDR3 sequence (DNA): TGCGCCAGCAGCTTGAAGGGGGCGAACACTGAAGCTTTCTTT. This gives the protein CASSLKGANTEAFF.

The rearrangement uses TRBV11-3 and TRBJ2-1, with 7 bases that match TRBD1. CDR1 is SGHNT and CDR2 is YENEEA in the germline V gene. Trimming cost V 5 bases and J 2 bases; bases outside gene matches: 6. The CDR3 consists of 15 residues. The CDR3 nucleotides are TGTGCCAGCAGCCCACCAGGGGGAACCTACAATGAGCAGTTCTTC. It translates to CASSPPGGTYNEQFF.

The genes are TRBV7-9 and TRBJ2-5; D not certain. The CDR3 spans 12 residues. Trimming left V 3 bases short and J 2 bases short, with 4 bases between. CDR1 and CDR2 from the germline V gene are SEHNR and FQNEAQ (reference sequence). The CDR3 sequence: CASSLRQETQYF. The CDR3 DNA follows: TGTGCCAGCAGCTTGCGTCAAGAGACCCAGTACTTC.

The rearrangement joins TRBV4-1 to TRBJ2-1; weak D call: TRBD1 (6 bases). The CDR3 is 18 residues long. In germline, CDR1 is MGHRA, CDR2 YSYEKL. Trimming removed 2 bases from V and 4 bases from J, with 21 bases in between. The CDR3 sequence: CASSQLTSGVPPYNEQFF. The DNA of the CDR3 is TGCGCCAGCAGCCAATTAACTTCAGGGGTTCCCCCTTACAATGAGCAGTTCTTC.

The V and J genes are TRBV19 and TRBJ2-5, with TRBD1 matching over 9 bases. This CDR3 comprises 15 residues. Trimming removed 5 bases from V and 3 bases from J; junction bases left unmatched: 7. Germline V gene lookup returns CDR1 LNHDA and CDR2 SQIVND (reference sequence). The chain's CDR3 is CASSLGTGLKETQYF. For the CDR3, the DNA is TGTGCCAGTAGTTTAGGGACAGGGCTAAAAGAGACCCAGTACTTC.

This clone was seen a few times. The CDR3 region has the DNA TGTGCCACCAGCATACCAACTGGGGCCGATTACTACGAGCAGTACGTC. Translating gives CATSIPTGADYYEQYV. V is TRBV15 and J is TRBJ2-7, with D perhaps matching TRBD1 (5 bases). V lost 4 bases to trimming and J lost 3 bases, with 19 bases between them. Germline V gene data show CDR1 as LNHNV and CDR2 as YYDKDF (reference sequence). This CDR3 contains 16 residues.

The genes are TRBV24-1 and TRBJ2-1; a weak D match, TRBD2 (5 bases). The CDR3 extends over 15 amino acids. Trimming pared 1 base from V and 7 bases from J, leaving 13 bases between. Germline CDR1 KGHDR, CDR2 SFDVKD. The CDR3 loop reads CATSDLSGERNEQFF. Here the CDR3 DNA reads TGTGCCACCAGTGATTTATCCGGGGAGCGAAATGAGCAGTTCTTC.

The CDR3 protein is CASSLRGGTQYF. The CDR3 DNA reads as TGTGCCAGCAGCTTGAGGGGTGGTACGCAGTATTTT. V is TRBV5-8 and J is TRBJ2-3, with D tentatively TRBD1 (5 bases). V gave up 1 base and J gave up 8 bases, with 8 bases separating them. Germline-derived CDR1 and CDR2 are SGHTS and YDEGEE. The CDR3 is made up of 12 amino acids.

The V call is TRBV12-3 or TRBV12-4, the J call TRBJ1-1, with TRBD1 as a possible D gene (5 bases). This CDR3 has 13 amino acids. V was cut by 2 bases and J by 6 bases, with 10 bases left in between. In DNA, the CDR3 is TGTGCCAGCAGTTTAATGGGGCAGGCTGAAGCTTTCTTT. Protein sequence: CASSLMGQAEAFF.

The chain combines TRBV19 with TRBJ2-5; 10 bases align to TRBD2. The CDR3 runs 17 residues. The germline CDR1 and CDR2 sequences are LNHDA and SQIVND (reference sequence). V trimming: 5 bases; J trimming: 5 bases; junction bases outside the gene matches: 14. The CDR3 bases are TGTGCCAGTAGTCACAGGGCTAGCGGGGGACCTGGGGAGACCCAGTACTTC. Translated, it gives CASSHRASGGPGETQYF.

The V call is TRBV29-1, the J call TRBJ2-3, with 10 nucleotides matching TRBD1. The CDR3 is made up of 17 amino acids. Germline CDR1 reads SQVTM; CDR2 reads ANQGSEA. V trimming: 4 bases; J trimming: 0 bases; junction bases outside the gene matches: 10. CDR3 loop: CSVGRGRQGASTDTQYF. In nucleotides, the CDR3 is TGCAGCGTTGGAAGGGGCCGACAGGGGGCGAGCACAGATACGCAGTATTTT.

This clone occurred once. J is TRBJ2-2 and V is TRBV5-1, with 7 bases that match TRBD1. Germline values: CDR1 SGHRS, CDR2 YFSETQ. The CDR3 is made up of 15 amino acids. V trimming: 2 bases; J trimming: 1 base; junction bases outside the gene matches: 2. CDR3 sequence: CASSFRTGNTGELFF. The DNA for the CDR3 is TGCGCCAGCAGCTTCCGGACAGGGAACACCGGGGAGCTGTTTTTT.

The J gene is TRBJ2-1, the V gene TRBV3-1 (or the pseudogene TRBV3-2); 10 bases align to TRBD2. After removal of 0 bases from V and 5 bases from J, the junction contained 7 bases not matched to a gene. This CDR3 is built from 17 residues. Germline CDR1 and CDR2: LGHDT and YNNKEL (reference sequence). As DNA, the CDR3 is TGTGCCAGCAGCCAAGATCGTCCACTAGCGGGAAACAATGAGCAGTTCTTC. It codes for CASSQDRPLAGNNEQFF.

The V call is TRBV27, the J call TRBJ1-1, with D hard to call. The V gene lost 3 bases and the J gene lost 1 base, with 15 bases spanning the gap. The CDR3 spans 16 residues. In germline, CDR1 is MNHEY, CDR2 SMNVEV (reference sequence). Here the CDR3 DNA reads TGTGCCAGCAGTTTGACCCTCTTTTCAGGGAACACTGAAGCTTTCTTT. It translates to CASSLTLFSGNTEAFF.

The J gene is TRBJ2-2, the V gene TRBV4-2, with 9 positions matching TRBD2. This CDR3 is 16 amino acids long. With V trimmed by 1 base and J by 3 bases, 3 bases remained unmatched. Germline assignment: CDR1 LGHNA and CDR2 YNFKEQ. The CDR3 here is CASSQAEREDTGELFF. CDR3 coding DNA: TGTGCCAGCAGCCAAGCCGAGCGGGAGGACACCGGGGAGCTGTTTTTT.

This chain uses TRBV6-1 with TRBJ1-2; 7 bases are a match to TRBD1. The germline V gene encodes CDR1 MNHNS and CDR2 SASEGT. The CDR3 is 15 amino acids. The ends lost 2 bases at V and 4 bases at J; junction bases unmatched: 7. The CDR3 reads CASSERTGGTYGYTF. CDR3 nucleotides: TGTGCCAGCAGTGAAAGGACAGGCGGGACCTATGGCTACACCTTC.